Listed here is a single TCR beta chain. What it recognizes is unknown. TCR beta sequencing covered blood CD8+ and CD4+ T cells. Negative isolation yielded CD4+ and CD8+ T cells, and FACS enriched TEMRA cells. Random-hexamer reverse transcription was applied to about 0.5 to 1 ug RNA. TCRdb itself ran the immunoSEQ multiplex PCR reads through MiXCR, one entry per CDR3 protein. The sample shows 100,000 to 150,000 distinct CDR3 sequences, around 94% of them seen only once. V gave up 6 bases and J gave up 2 bases, with 14 bases separating them. In germline, CDR1 is MNHEY, CDR2 SVGAGI. The CDR3 has 15 amino acids. The sample comes from a study of CD8 T cells in Susac syndrome. At the level of the study: At blood draw, Susac syndrome patients were therapy-naive, on corticosteroids, or on intravenous immunoglobulin alone.

Study-level points and caveats: Individuals included in the TCR sequencing and HLA analysis were acknowledged by the study to be relatively few in number.

The chain has TRBV6-5 and TRBJ2-1, with TRBD2 as a possible D gene (6 bases). The TCR originated in a human donor with Susac syndrome. The sequenced sample consisted of CD8+ T cells from PBMCs. The CDR3 protein is CASSRDAGTYNEQFF. For the CDR3, the DNA is TGTGCCAGCAGCCGTGACGCGGGAACCTACAATGAGCAGTTCTTC.